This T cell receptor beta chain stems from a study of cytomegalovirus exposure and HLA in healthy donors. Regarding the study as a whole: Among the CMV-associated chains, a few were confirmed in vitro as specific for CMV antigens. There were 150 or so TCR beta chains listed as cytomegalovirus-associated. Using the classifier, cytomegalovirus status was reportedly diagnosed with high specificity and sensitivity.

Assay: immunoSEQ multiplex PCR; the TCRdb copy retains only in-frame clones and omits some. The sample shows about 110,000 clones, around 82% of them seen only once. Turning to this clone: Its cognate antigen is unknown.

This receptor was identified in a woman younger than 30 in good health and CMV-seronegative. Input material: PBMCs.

The CDR3, as DNA: TGTGCCAGCAACTCCAAGGGCGGAGGCTATGGCTACACCTTC. Its protein product is CASNSKGGGYGYTF. The chain carries TRBV27 and TRBJ1-2; D is unclear. The ends were cut back, 7 bases at V and 4 bases at J, with 16 bases in the middle. This CDR3 has 14 residues. The germline V gene encodes CDR1 MNHEY and CDR2 SMNVEV (reference sequence).